Given below is one T cell receptor (beta chain) in context. The sample comes from a study of blood T cell repertoires in COVID-19. Study at large: The samples span acute and convalescent COVID-19 from the United States, Italy and Spain. Sample material is recorded as cDNA or gDNA derived from T cells, B-cell-depleted T cells, or PBMCs.

Original methodology: Reference gene primers were amplified, and this amplification served to estimate nucleated cell counts. The data were produced by immunoSEQ multiplex PCR, yet TCRdb's version contains in-frame clones alone and is incomplete. That table furnishes V, J and clone size, whereas the DNA furnished D and trimming. The sample lists over 130,000 clones; roughly 80% were seen once. The clonotype was recovered from a woman between 50 and 59 years old with active or convalescent COVID-19. Specimen: peripheral blood.

The CDR3 region has the DNA TGTGCCAGCAGTGGAGGGTATGGCTACACCTTC. Protein: CASSGGYGYTF. The V and J genes are TRBV27 and TRBJ1-2; D is unclear. Trimming stripped 5 bases from V and 5 bases from J, with 6 bases between. The germline CDR1 and CDR2 sequences are MNHEY and SMNVEV (reference sequence). The length of the CDR3 is 11 residues.